The T cell receptor (beta chain) under discussion was sequenced for a study of cytomegalovirus exposure and HLA in healthy donors. Everyone who donated was a healthy bone marrow donor. Overall study findings and caveats: In a later analysis, HLA-C alleles had the fewest associated TCRs, DRB1 alleles the most. The study found most TCR sequences rare, yet found some public TCRs in many donors. Later analysis suggested links between common viral pathogens and several top significant clusters.

The CDR3 covers 16 residues. Germline CDR1 WSHSY, CDR2 SAAADI. With 5 bases clipped from V and 6 bases from J, the junction kept 12 bases outside the gene matches. Amplification used 60 Vbeta primers and 13 Jbeta primers. Clones were read by immunoSEQ multiplex PCR, and TCRdb kept only the in-frame ones, dropping some. The table lists about 200,000 clones, about 86% of them singletons. Of note for this clone: Its antigen is as yet unknown.

Material: PBMCs. This rearrangement joins TRBV10-2 to TRBJ2-2; TRBD1 agrees at 7 bases. This sequence originates from a woman aged 30 to 39 in good health and CMV-seronegative. The CDR3, as DNA: TGCGCCAGCAGTTCCGACAGGGTACTTTTGGCCGGGGAGCTGTTTTTT. It translates to CASSSDRVLLAGELFF.